The 29 T cell receptor beta chains below come from one sample, sequenced in a study of OX40 agonist ivuxolimab in advanced cancers. Measured with immunoSEQ multiplex PCR; TCRdb has only the in-frame clones, and not every one. Of around 130,000 clones listed, just over 90% are singletons. Sequences were derived from CD4+ or CD8+ T cells sorted from blood, sampled in a trial of the OX40 agonist ivuxolimab. The receptors were gathered from an adult with an advanced solid tumor such as melanoma, head and neck, liver or kidney cancer.

The chain uses TRBV7-2 and TRBJ2-7; D is uncertain. The CDR3 totals 14 residues. Germline V gives CDR1 SGHTA, CDR2 FQGNSA. Trimming took off 2 bases at V and 0 bases at J, with 8 bases between the two ends. This chain's CDR3 is CASSLWGNSYEQYF. CDR3 bases: TGTGCCAGCAGCTTATGGGGTAACTCCTACGAGCAGTACTTC.

The DNA for the CDR3 is TGTGCCAGCAGTAGAGCGGATACCTACAATGAGCAGTTCTTC. Translated, it gives CASSRADTYNEQFF. This rearrangement joins TRBV6-6 to TRBJ2-1; D might be TRBD2 (5 bases). Germline assignment: CDR1 MNHNY and CDR2 SVGAGI (reference sequence). This CDR3 is built from 14 residues. Trimming cost V 5 bases and J 2 bases, with 10 bases left between them.

The gene calls are TRBV28 and TRBJ2-7; perhaps D is TRBD1 or TRBD2 (5 bases each). Deletions cut 9 bases from V and 0 bases from J, with 15 bases between. The CDR3 is 14 residues long. Germline-derived CDR1 and CDR2 are MDHEN and SYDVKM. CDR3: CASWGPPSSYEQYF. CDR3 in DNA: TGTGCCAGTTGGGGACCGCCTAGCTCCTACGAGCAGTACTTC.

V is TRBV6-6 and J is TRBJ1-1, with D perhaps TRBD1 (6 bases). V was trimmed by 6 bases and J by 1 base, leaving 6 bases between them. CDR1 is MNHNY, CDR2 SVGAGI, per germline (reference sequence). The CDR3 consists of 12 residues. This CDR3 is CASRTGNTEAFF. CDR3 nucleotides: TGTGCCAGCAGGACAGGGAACACTGAAGCTTTCTTT.

The genes are TRBV18 and TRBJ1-2; D might be TRBD1 (5 bases). This CDR3 region has 14 residues. V was pared by 3 bases and J by 8 bases, with 16 bases between. Germline V gives CDR1 KGHSH, CDR2 LQKENI. DNA for the CDR3: TGTGCCAGCTCACCCTCACGGGGCCCTGAGGGCTACACCTTC. Translated, it gives CASSPSRGPEGYTF.

The chain uses TRBV5-6 and TRBJ1-1; D ambiguous. Trimming took 0 bases from V and 5 from J, leaving 8 bases between them. This CDR3 has 13 residues. The germline V gene encodes CDR1 SGHDT and CDR2 YYEEEE. The CDR3 protein is CASSLGRRTEAFF. The CDR3 bases are TGTGCCAGCAGCTTGGGCAGGAGAACTGAAGCTTTCTTT.

V and J are TRBV15 and TRBJ2-1, with 7 nucleotides matching TRBD2. Losses at the gene ends were 9 bases for V and 4 bases for J; bases not matched to a gene: 12. This CDR3 has 15 amino acids. Per the germline V gene, CDR1 is LNHNV and CDR2 is YYDKDF (reference sequence). The CDR3 region is CATASAGRRYNEQFF. The CDR3 coding sequence is TGTGCCACTGCTTCAGCGGGGAGAAGGTACAATGAGCAGTTCTTC.

This rearrangement joins TRBV18 to TRBJ1-2; TRBD1 is a possible D gene (6 bases). This CDR3 is 15 amino acids long. V lost 2 bases and J lost 4, with 14 bases in between. Per the germline V gene, CDR1 is KGHSH and CDR2 is LQKENI. The DNA of the CDR3 is TGTGCCAGCTCACCAGAACAGGGCGAGGGCTATGGCTACACCTTC. Protein sequence: CASSPEQGEGYGYTF. The complete variable domain, with remaining parts taken from reference TRBV18 and TRBJ1-2, reads NAGVMQNPRHLVRRRGQEARLRCSPMKGHSHVYWYRQLPEEGLKFMVYLQKENIIDESGMPKERFSAEFPKEGPSILRIQQVVRGDSAAYFCASSPEQGEGYGYTFGSGTRLTVV.

The V gene is TRBV6-1, the J gene TRBJ1-2; TRBD1 aligns across 7 bases. V trimming: 5 bases; J trimming: 2 bases; junction bases outside the gene matches: 8. The CDR3 is 15 amino acids. Germline V gene data show CDR1 as MNHNS and CDR2 as SASEGT. CDR3 sequence reads: CASSKSGGNNYGYTF. CDR3 in DNA: TGTGCCAGCAGTAAATCAGGGGGGAACAACTATGGCTACACCTTC.

The V gene is TRBV6-5, the J gene TRBJ2-7; 8 positions agree with TRBD2. V shed 7 bases and J 0 bases; nucleotides not matched to a gene: 5. The V gene's germline CDR1 is MNHEY and CDR2 SVGAGI. The CDR3 extends over 14 amino acids. The CDR3 spells CASKRGGSSYEQYF. CDR3 DNA sequence: TGTGCCAGCAAGCGCGGGGGGAGCTCCTACGAGCAGTACTTC.

The chain combines TRBV11-2 with TRBJ2-7, with D perhaps matching TRBD1 or TRBD2 (6 bases each). The CDR3 has 14 amino acids. Germline V lookup: CDR1 SGHAT, CDR2 FQNNGV. Trimming cost V 4 bases and J 2 bases, with 12 bases left between them. This chain's CDR3 is CASSSTRGAYEQYF. Written as DNA, the CDR3 is TGTGCCAGCAGCTCGACGAGGGGGGCCTACGAGCAGTACTTC.

The chain links TRBV7-2 to TRBJ2-1; D unresolved. Per germline, CDR1 SGHTA and CDR2 FQGNSA. V dropped 1 base and J dropped 0 bases, with 7 bases sitting between them. This CDR3 region has 15 residues. This chain's CDR3 is CASSLVGNSYNEQFF. The CDR3 DNA reads as TGTGCCAGCAGCTTAGTGGGGAACTCCTACAATGAGCAGTTCTTC.

This rearrangement joins TRBV7-2 to TRBJ2-1; D unresolved. Trimming stripped 1 base from V and 7 bases from J, with 11 bases between. The CDR3 extends over 14 amino acids. Per germline, CDR1 SGHTA and CDR2 FQGNSA. This chain's CDR3 is CASSLGPLGNEQFF. The CDR3 nucleotides read TGTGCCAGCAGCTTAGGCCCCCTAGGGAATGAGCAGTTCTTC.

The J gene is TRBJ1-4, the V gene TRBV10-2; 7 bases fit TRBD1. CDR3 length equals 14 residues. Looked up from germline, CDR1 is WSHSY and CDR2 is SAAADI. V dropped 6 bases and J dropped 8; count of bases not matched to a gene: 9. The CDR3 spells CASSGGTVLEKLFF. CDR3 nucleotides: TGCGCCAGCAGCGGGGGGACAGTCTTGGAAAAACTGTTTTTT.

This rearrangement joins TRBV9 to TRBJ1-2; D is unresolved. The length of the CDR3 is 15 residues. From germline, CDR1 is SGDLS and CDR2 YYNGEE. The ends were cut back, 2 bases at V and 7 bases at J, with 18 bases in the middle. Here the CDR3 reads CASSVGFRASAGYTF. For the CDR3, the DNA is TGTGCCAGCAGCGTTGGGTTTAGGGCTTCGGCTGGCTACACCTTC.

The rearrangement uses TRBV9 and TRBJ2-1; D is ambiguous. Trimming removed 3 bases from V and 5 bases from J, with 12 bases in between. This CDR3 is 14 amino acids long. Germline assignment: CDR1 SGDLS and CDR2 YYNGEE. CDR3: CASSGPKRDNEQFF. In nucleotides, the CDR3 is TGTGCCAGCAGCGGCCCTAAGCGAGACAATGAGCAGTTCTTC.

This clone was detected only a few times. V usage is TRBV9 and J usage is TRBJ1-6, with D unresolved. Germline values: CDR1 SGDLS, CDR2 YYNGEE. CDR3 length equals 13 residues. Trimming removed 1 base at V and 14 bases at J, with 13 bases between. CDR3 bases: TGTGCCAGCAGCGTAAGGATTGACGGGGCCCTCCACTTT. This codes for CASSVRIDGALHF.

V usage is TRBV18 and J usage is TRBJ2-5; weak D call: TRBD2 (6 bases). V was clipped by 0 bases and J by 5 bases, with 10 bases between them. The germline CDR1 and CDR2 sequences are KGHSH and LQKENI. The CDR3 has 14 amino acids. The CDR3 here is CASSPPRGIETQYF. CDR3 sequence (DNA): TGTGCCAGCTCACCACCCCGCGGGATTGAGACCCAGTACTTC.

The rearrangement uses TRBV29-1 and TRBJ2-1; 11 bases match TRBD2. V lost 3 bases to trimming and J lost 7 bases; unmatched junction nucleotides: 8. The CDR3 contains 15 residues. Germline lookup yields CDR1 SQVTM and CDR2 ANQGSEA. The CDR3 coding sequence is TGCAGCGTTGACAACCTAGCGGGAGGTGGGAATGAGCAGTTCTTC. As protein: CSVDNLAGGGNEQFF.

The genes are TRBV9 and TRBJ2-7; TRBD1 or TRBD2 may be the D gene (5 bases each). Germline values: CDR1 SGDLS, CDR2 YYNGEE. V lost 4 bases to trimming and J lost 3 bases, with 11 bases between them. The CDR3 sequence is 13 residues long. The CDR3, as DNA: TGTGCCAGCAGCACGGGACCCTTCTACGAGCAGTACTTC. Translation gives CASSTGPFYEQYF.

The chain uses TRBV5-4 and TRBJ2-1; 12 positions match TRBD2. CDR3 length equals 15 residues. Trimming took 5 bases from V and 6 from J; bases not matched to a gene: 6. The germline V gene encodes CDR1 SGHNT and CDR2 YYREEE (reference sequence). CDR3 bases: TGTGCCAGCAGTTGGACTAGCGGGACCCCCAATGAGCAGTTCTTC. It is translated as CASSWTSGTPNEQFF.

The chain employs TRBV4-1 and TRBJ2-3; D is possibly TRBD1 (8 bases). The germline V gene has CDR1 MGHRA and CDR2 YSYEKL. V was clipped by 1 base and J by 5 bases, with 19 bases between them. CDR3 length: 17 amino acids. The CDR3, as DNA: TGCGCCAGCAGCCAAGCCGGACAGGGAGGGATTTTAGATACGCAGTATTTT. This translates into CASSQAGQGGILDTQYF.

The chain recombines TRBV11-2 with TRBJ1-1; D uncertain. CDR1 is SGHAT and CDR2 is FQNNGV in the germline V gene. Trimming left V 0 bases short and J 8 bases short, with 13 bases between. The CDR3 totals 14 residues. The CDR3 sequence is CASSLDLAGREAFF. The DNA for the CDR3 is TGTGCCAGCAGCTTAGATCTTGCTGGGAGGGAAGCTTTCTTT.

The chain couples TRBV6-6 to TRBJ1-1; possibly TRBD1 for D (6 bases). Trimming removed 6 bases from V and 7 bases from J, with 15 bases in between. Looked up from germline, CDR1 is MNHNY and CDR2 is SVGAGI (reference sequence). This CDR3 is 13 amino acids long. The DNA of the CDR3 is TGTGCCAGCAGGGAACATCAGGACAGTGAAGCTTTCTTT. Translated: CASREHQDSEAFF.

This sequence joins TRBV7-6 and TRBJ2-4, with D maybe TRBD2 (7 bases). Germline-derived CDR1 and CDR2 are SGHVS and FNYEAQ. The CDR3 spans 14 residues. V lost 5 bases and J lost 6, with 14 bases in between. For the CDR3, the DNA is TGTGCCAGCAGCGGAGGGGGAGGGGCAAACATTCAGTACTTC. Amino acid sequence: CASSGGGGANIQYF.

The chain recombines TRBV28 with TRBJ1-2, with D possibly being TRBD1 (6 bases). The CDR3 sequence is 16 residues long. Between the trimmed V and J ends, which lost 5 bases and 0 bases, there was a span of 16 bases. Looked up from germline, CDR1 is MDHEN and CDR2 is SYDVKM. The CDR3 loop reads CASSHPKRTANYGYTF. CDR3 nucleotide sequence: TGTGCCAGCAGTCATCCGAAACGGACAGCTAACTATGGCTACACCTTC.

The CDR3 nucleotides are TGTGCCAGCAGCCGGGGGCGGAACACTGAAGCTTTCTTT. It specifies CASSRGRNTEAFF. The rearrangement joins TRBV6-6 to TRBJ1-1; D is perhaps TRBD1 (6 bases). The V and J ends lost 6 bases and 1 base respectively, with 9 bases between them. Germline loops: CDR1 MNHNY, CDR2 SVGAGI (reference sequence). The CDR3 length is 13 residues.

The chain recombines TRBV5-4 with TRBJ1-2; D unclear. The CDR3 length is 13 residues. Trimming took 0 bases from V and 4 from J, leaving 7 bases between them. Germline assignment: CDR1 SGHNT and CDR2 YYREEE (reference sequence). This chain's CDR3 is CASSLGDGYGYTF. CDR3 nucleotide sequence: TGTGCCAGCAGCTTGGGGGATGGCTATGGCTACACCTTC.

This chain uses TRBV6-5 with TRBJ2-1; no definite D call. This CDR3 has 12 amino acids. Germline V gene sequence: CDR1 MNHEY, CDR2 SVGAGI. V lost 6 bases and J lost 2, with 5 bases in between. DNA for the CDR3: TGTGCCAGCAGACGTACCTACAATGAGCAGTTCTTC. Translating it yields CASRRTYNEQFF.